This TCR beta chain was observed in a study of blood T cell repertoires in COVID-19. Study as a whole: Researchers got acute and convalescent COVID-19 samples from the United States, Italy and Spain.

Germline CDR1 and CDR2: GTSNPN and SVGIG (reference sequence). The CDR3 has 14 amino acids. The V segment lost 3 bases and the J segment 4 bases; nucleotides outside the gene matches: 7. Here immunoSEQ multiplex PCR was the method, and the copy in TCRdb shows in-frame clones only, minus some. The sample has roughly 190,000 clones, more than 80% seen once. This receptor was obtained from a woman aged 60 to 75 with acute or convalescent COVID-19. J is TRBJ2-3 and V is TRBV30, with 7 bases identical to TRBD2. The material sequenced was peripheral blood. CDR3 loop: CAWRKGGEADTQYF. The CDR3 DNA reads TGTGCCTGGAGGAAGGGAGGGGAGGCAGATACGCAGTATTTT. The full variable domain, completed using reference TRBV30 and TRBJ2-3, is SQTIHQWPATLVQPVGSPLSLECTVEGTSNPNLYWYRQAAGRGLQLLFYSVGIGQISSEVPQNLSASRPQDRQFILSSKKLLLSDSGFYLCAWRKGGEADTQYFGPGTRLTVL.